Below are 25 T cell receptor beta chains sequenced from a single sample in a study of T-cell memory formation after mild COVID-19. TCRdb processed the 5' RACE reads anew with MiXCR; each CDR3 protein has one entry. This table holds fewer than 50,000 distinct CDR3 sequences, under 7.5% found once. Source material: PBMCs or a T cell subset sorted from them (not recorded which). The origin of the receptors is a man between 18 and 29 years old who had mild COVID-19 (a few samples of this study predate the infection). Cell type and time point are not known.

This chain connects TRBV10-3 to TRBJ1-1; the D is unclear. CDR3 length: 14 amino acids. Trimming cost V 6 bases and J 1 base, with 12 bases left between them. CDR1 is ENHRY, CDR2 SYGVKD, per germline. The chain's CDR3 is CAIRDLTRNTEAFF. For the CDR3, the DNA is TGTGCCATCAGAGACCTGACTCGGAACACTGAAGCTTTCTTT.

A few counts support this clonotype. The rearrangement uses TRBV12-5 and TRBJ2-3; 10 bases align to TRBD1. J gave up 9 bases and V 5 bases, and 5 bases lay outside the gene matches. The CDR3 spans 13 residues. Germline V lookup: CDR1 LGHNT, CDR2 FRNRAP. CDR3 DNA sequence: TGTGCTAGTGGTGGGGACAGGGGTTGGACGCAGTATTTT. Amino acid sequence: CASGGDRGWTQYF.

This clonotype came up a few times. The rearrangement joins TRBV27 to TRBJ1-1; D perhaps matches TRBD1 (6 bases). The V gene lost 5 bases and the J gene lost 7 bases, with 14 bases spanning the gap. Germline CDR1 reads MNHEY; CDR2 reads SMNVEV (reference sequence). This CDR3 region has 13 residues. This chain's CDR3 is CASSLEGVSEAFF. The CDR3 nucleotides are TGTGCCAGCAGTCTAGAGGGGGTGAGTGAAGCTTTCTTT.

The gene calls are TRBV5-1 and TRBJ2-3; no clear D. Trimming left V 4 bases short and J 0 bases short, with 12 bases between. CDR1 and CDR2 (germline): SGHRS, YFSETQ. The CDR3 contains 15 residues. The CDR3 loop is CASSVTPSSTDTQYF. CDR3 nucleotide sequence: TGCGCCAGCAGCGTGACTCCGTCAAGCACAGATACGCAGTATTTT.

This chain connects TRBV7-3 to TRBJ2-1, with TRBD2 as a possible D gene (7 bases). V was cut by 1 base and J by 2 bases, with 9 bases left in between. Germline CDR1 and CDR2: SGHTA and FQGTGA. The CDR3 totals 15 residues. The CDR3 DNA follows: TGTGCCAGCAGCTTAAACGGGGGGCCCTACAATGAGCAGTTCTTC. Amino acids: CASSLNGGPYNEQFF.

The sample holds a few counts of this clonotype. The chain carries TRBV4-1 and TRBJ1-1, with no clear D. Germline CDR1 is MGHRA and CDR2 is YSYEKL. Trimming stripped 4 bases from V and 13 bases from J, with 13 bases between. The CDR3 consists of 11 residues. The CDR3 loop is CASSPREELFF. CDR3 DNA sequence: TGCGCCAGCAGCCCTCGCGAGGAGCTTTTCTTT.

The gene calls are TRBV11-1 and TRBJ1-6; D not resolved. The CDR3 has 14 residues. Germline CDR1 is SGHAT and CDR2 is FQDESV (reference sequence). The V and J ends lost 5 bases and 6 bases respectively, with 11 bases between them. The CDR3 protein is CASSLRAGNSPLHF. Written as DNA, the CDR3 is TGTGCCAGCAGCCTCCGGGCGGGTAATTCACCCCTCCACTTT.

This clonotype was counted many times. The J gene is TRBJ2-5, the V gene TRBV5-1, with D unclear. The CDR3 contains 14 residues. CDR1 is SGHRS, CDR2 YFSETQ, per germline. The ends were cut back, 4 bases at V and 7 bases at J, with 17 bases in the middle. The chain's CDR3 is CASSARPSNSTQYF. DNA of the CDR3: TGCGCCAGCAGCGCCCGGCCATCCAATTCGACCCAGTACTTC.

V usage is TRBV7-2 and J usage is TRBJ1-1, with D possibly being TRBD1 (5 bases). CDR3 length: 14 amino acids. CDR1 is SGHTA and CDR2 is FQGNSA in the germline V gene. Deletions cut 5 bases from V and 8 bases from J, with 18 bases between. The CDR3 DNA sequence: TGTGCCAGCAGCATTGGGGGGAGTCGCTTAGAAGCTTTCTTT. Its protein is CASSIGGSRLEAFF.

V is TRBV5-4 and J is TRBJ1-1; D gene ambiguous. The germline V and J ends were trimmed by 0 bases and 4 bases, with 7 bases remaining between them. The CDR3 totals 13 residues. Per the germline V gene, CDR1 is SGHNT and CDR2 is YYREEE (reference sequence). CDR3 in DNA: TGTGCCAGCAGCTTGGACCTCGGCACTGAAGCTTTCTTT. It translates to CASSLDLGTEAFF.

Within the sample, this clonotype is medium-sized. This sequence joins TRBV28 and TRBJ2-1; D is possibly TRBD2 (6 bases). CDR1 is MDHEN and CDR2 is SYDVKM in the germline V gene. With 1 base removed from V and 5 bases from J, the gap between germline ends came to 18 bases. This CDR3 has 17 amino acids. DNA for the CDR3: TGTGCCAGCAGTTTATACCCACGCGGGGAAGTAGACAATGAGCAGTTCTTC. Protein: CASSLYPRGEVDNEQFF. The variable domain in full, completed from reference TRBV28 and TRBJ2-1, reads DVKVTQSSRYLVKRTGEKVFLECVQDMDHENMFWYRQDPGLGLRLIYFSYDVKMKEKGDIPEGYSVSREKKERFSLILESASTNQTSMYLCASSLYPRGEVDNEQFFGPGTRLTVL.

In its sample, this clonotype is large. This chain links TRBV7-2 with TRBJ2-3; the match to TRBD2 covers 8 bases. Germline V gives CDR1 SGHTA, CDR2 FQGNSA. The ends lost 5 bases at V and 1 base at J; junction bases unmatched: 5. The CDR3 has 15 amino acids. DNA for the CDR3: TGTGCCAGCAGCGTTGGACTAGCCCGCACAGATACGCAGTATTTT. Translated, it gives CASSVGLARTDTQYF.

The chain is built from TRBV27 and TRBJ1-2, with 7 bases fitting TRBD1. The J segment lost 4 bases and the V segment lost 0 bases, leaving 11 bases of the junction unmatched. The CDR3 is made up of 17 amino acids. Germline V gene data show CDR1 as MNHEY and CDR2 as SMNVEV (reference sequence). The CDR3 bases are TGTGCCAGCAGTTTATCCCAATCGGACAGGCTGTTCTATGGCTACACCTTC. This codes for CASSLSQSDRLFYGYTF.

This clonotype occurred a few times. The chain combines TRBV2 with TRBJ2-2; D remains unclear. The CDR3 has 15 amino acids. Between the trimmed V and J ends, which lost 8 bases and 1 base, there was a span of 14 bases. Germline-derived CDR1 and CDR2 are SNHLY and FYNNEI. The CDR3 reads CASRASTQNTGELFF. CDR3 DNA: TGTGCCAGCCGCGCAAGCACTCAGAACACCGGGGAGCTGTTTTTT.

This clonotype was seen at least ten times. The chain employs TRBV30 and TRBJ2-4, with D perhaps matching TRBD1 (5 bases). Trimming removed 0 bases at V and 11 bases at J, with 8 bases between. Germline V CDR1 and CDR2: GTSNPN, SVGIG (reference sequence). This CDR3 is 11 amino acids long. The CDR3 sequence: CAWSVGQVQYF. CDR3 DNA: TGTGCCTGGAGTGTCGGACAAGTTCAGTACTTC.

J is TRBJ1-4 and V is TRBV10-3; unclear D gene. The CDR3 loop spans 13 amino acids. Germline V gives CDR1 ENHRY, CDR2 SYGVKD. V lost 4 bases and J lost 5, with 8 bases in between. CDR3 nucleotide sequence: TGTGCCATCAGTGGTCTCCAGAATGAAAAACTGTTTTTT. Translating it yields CAISGLQNEKLFF.

The table lists this clonotype with many counts. The gene calls are TRBV7-2 and TRBJ1-3, with D perhaps matching TRBD1 (6 bases). The CDR3 is 16 amino acids. Trimming pared 1 base from V and 0 bases from J, leaving 10 bases between. The germline V gene has CDR1 SGHTA and CDR2 FQGNSA. The CDR3 sequence: CASSLGGPASGNTIYF. DNA of the CDR3: TGTGCCAGCAGCTTAGGGGGGCCCGCCTCTGGAAACACCATATATTTT.

The J gene is TRBJ1-5, the V gene TRBV7-9, with D maybe TRBD1 (5 bases). The germline CDR1 and CDR2 sequences are SEHNR and FQNEAQ (reference sequence). There are 13 residues in the CDR3. V was trimmed by 1 base and J by 7 bases, leaving 8 bases between them. The chain's CDR3 is CASSLGWGQPQHF. Here the CDR3 DNA reads TGTGCCAGCAGCTTAGGTTGGGGGCAGCCCCAGCATTTT.

This clonotype was observed many times. The chain joins TRBV4-2 to TRBJ2-2; 13 nucleotides agree with TRBD2. V lost 1 base, J lost 1 base, and 3 bases stayed unmatched. This CDR3 spans 18 amino acids. Germline V lookup: CDR1 LGHNA, CDR2 YNFKEQ. The DNA for the CDR3 is TGTGCCAGCAGCCAAGGGACTAGCGGGGGCTGGAACACCGGGGAGCTGTTTTTT. It translates to CASSQGTSGGWNTGELFF.

The chain has TRBV2 and TRBJ2-3; possibly TRBD2 for D (6 bases). The CDR3 contains 16 residues. CDR1 SNHLY and CDR2 FYNNEI come from the germline V gene. Between the trimmed V and J ends, which lost 6 bases and 0 bases, there was a span of 16 bases. CDR3 coding DNA: TGTGCCAGCAGATTTATGCGGGGAACTAGCACAGATACGCAGTATTTT. Its translation: CASRFMRGTSTDTQYF. The full variable domain, with the rest looked up from reference TRBV2 and TRBJ2-3, is EPEVTQTPSHQVTQMGQEVILRCVPISNHLYFYWYRQILGQKVEFLVSFYNNEISEKSEIFDDQFSVERPDGSNFTLKIRSTKLEDSAMYFCASRFMRGTSTDTQYFGPGTRLTVL.

In this sample, this clonotype turned up many times. The chain has TRBV18 and TRBJ1-6; the match to TRBD1 covers 7 bases. The CDR3 spans 14 residues. CDR1 and CDR2 from the germline V gene are KGHSH and LQKENI. Trimming took 3 bases from V and 13 from J; bases not matched to a gene: 9. The CDR3 is CASSPVQGDNPLHF. Here the CDR3 DNA reads TGTGCCAGCTCACCGGTCCAGGGGGATAATCCCCTCCACTTT.

This clonotype occurred a few times. The V call is TRBV11-2, the J call TRBJ2-7; D tentatively fits TRBD1 or TRBD2 (5 bases each). The CDR3 totals 12 residues. Germline loops: CDR1 SGHAT, CDR2 FQNNGV. The V end lost 6 bases, the J end lost 6 bases, and 12 bases lay between the germline ends. The CDR3 sequence: CASSKRGPEQYF. CDR3 in DNA: TGTGCCAGCAGTAAGAGGGGTCCCGAGCAGTACTTC.

This clonotype was seen only a few times. The rearrangement uses TRBV5-1 and TRBJ2-6; no reliable D call. The CDR3 has 15 residues. Germline-derived CDR1 and CDR2 are SGHRS and YFSETQ. The V end lost 6 bases, the J end lost 3 bases, and 13 bases lay between the germline ends. The CDR3 spells CASTAAVSGANVLTF. The CDR3 nucleotides are TGCGCCAGCACCGCGGCGGTGAGTGGGGCCAACGTCCTGACTTTC.

In this sample, this clonotype is medium-sized. This chain uses TRBV5-1 with TRBJ2-1; the match to TRBD2 covers 7 bases. The CDR3 covers 15 residues. Germline V gene data show CDR1 as SGHRS and CDR2 as YFSETQ. V lost 0 bases to trimming and J lost 9 bases; unmatched junction nucleotides: 9. The CDR3 loop reads CASSLGSGERGEQFF. Written as DNA, the CDR3 is TGCGCCAGCAGCTTGGGAAGCGGGGAGCGGGGTGAGCAGTTCTTC.

CDR3 region: CASSRQLDVLYGYTF. The DNA of the CDR3 is TGTGCCAGCAGCCGCCAATTGGACGTACTATATGGCTACACCTTC. This chain joins TRBV3-1 and TRBJ1-2, with unresolved D. The CDR3 has 15 amino acids. V was cut by 4 bases and J by 5 bases, with 17 bases left in between. Germline assignment: CDR1 LGHDT and CDR2 YNNKEL (reference sequence).